Presented here are 16 T cell receptor beta chains from one specimen sequenced in a study of beta chain features in type 1 diabetes. Their antigen targets remain unknown. General observations from the study: Type 1 diabetes patients showed a moderate but significant shortening of TCRB CDR3s in all four CD4+ subsets.

The authors reverse transcribed all of the isolated RNA, so sequencing captured expressed TCRB transcripts. Produced via immunoSEQ multiplex PCR; TCRdb's table is partial and in-frame only. Of around 100,000 clones in the sample, about 26% were seen once. Sequencing input: central memory CD4+ T cells from blood. Every receptor here comes from a young woman with type 1 diabetes.

This clone was seen only a few times. The chain is built from TRBV18 and TRBJ2-3, with 11 bases lining up with TRBD2. V shed 4 bases and J 0 bases; nucleotides not matched to a gene: 9. Germline CDR1 and CDR2: KGHSH and LQKENI. The CDR3 totals 18 residues. The CDR3 is CASSLKQSSGRSTDTQYF. CDR3 nucleotides: TGTGCCAGCTCACTAAAGCAATCTAGCGGGAGGAGCACAGATACGCAGTATTTT.

The chain combines TRBV6-6 with TRBJ2-5, with TRBD1 identical over 9 bases. J gave up 2 bases and V 2 bases, and 6 bases lay outside the gene matches. CDR1 and CDR2 (germline): MNHNY, SVGAGI (reference sequence). This CDR3 has 16 amino acids. The CDR3, as DNA: TGTGCCAGCAGTTACACTGGGACAGGGTATCAAGAGACCCAGTACTTC. The encoded protein is CASSYTGTGYQETQYF.

The chain links TRBV9 to TRBJ1-4; D uncertain. This CDR3 has 11 amino acids. V lost 7 bases and J 5 bases, leaving 6 bases between the germline ends. The germline V gene encodes CDR1 SGDLS and CDR2 YYNGEE. The CDR3 reads CASGQNEKLFF. The DNA for the CDR3 is TGTGCCAGCGGGCAGAATGAAAAACTGTTTTTT.

V and J are TRBV7-2 and TRBJ2-5; TRBD2 matches at 7 bases. The CDR3 loop spans 13 amino acids. Germline V gives CDR1 SGHTA, CDR2 FQGNSA. V lost 5 bases and J lost 2; bases outside the gene matches: 2. The CDR3: CASSRGLQETQYF. The CDR3 DNA reads TGTGCCAGCAGCCGGGGACTACAAGAGACCCAGTACTTC.

The chain links TRBV11-3 to TRBJ1-1; D gene unclear. CDR3 length: 13 residues. The V gene's germline CDR1 is SGHNT and CDR2 YENEEA. The V and J ends lost 5 bases and 11 bases respectively, with 18 bases between them. DNA for the CDR3: TGTGCCAGCAGCCTAGTGGCGACGGGGAGTGCTTTCTTT. Protein: CASSLVATGSAFF.

This clone was seen a few times. The rearrangement uses TRBV5-1 and TRBJ2-3; 9 bases line up with TRBD2. The CDR3 covers 15 residues. The V gene's germline CDR1 is SGHRS and CDR2 YFSETQ. V lost 2 bases, J lost 4 bases, and 5 bases stayed unmatched. Here the CDR3 reads CASSFNSGSPDTQYF. The CDR3 DNA reads TGCGCCAGCAGCTTTAATAGCGGGAGCCCAGATACGCAGTATTTT.

This clone came up a few times. This chain uses TRBV5-6 with TRBJ2-7; 8 positions match TRBD2. Germline trimming cut 4 bases from V and 1 base from J; bases unmatched to any gene: 10. Germline V lookup: CDR1 SGHDT, CDR2 YYEEEE. CDR3 length: 16 residues. Here the CDR3 DNA reads TGTGCCAGCAGCCCCTCGGGACTAGGAGTGTCCTACGAGCAGTACGTC. Amino acids: CASSPSGLGVSYEQYV.

The gene calls are TRBV7-2 and TRBJ1-5; 9 positions agree with TRBD1. J was trimmed by 5 bases and V by 5 bases; bases with no gene match: 7. Germline V gene sequence: CDR1 SGHTA, CDR2 FQGNSA. The CDR3 consists of 15 residues. The CDR3 loop reads CASSLDRGGDQPQHF. The CDR3, as DNA: TGTGCCAGCAGCCTGGACAGGGGAGGAGATCAGCCCCAGCATTTT.

This clone was recorded a few times. The rearrangement links TRBV19 to TRBJ2-5, with TRBD2 matching over 12 bases. The better agreement between TRBJ2-7 and the DNA end casts doubt on the J call. Germline CDR1 LNHDA, CDR2 SQIVND (reference sequence). The CDR3 spans 14 residues. Here the CDR3 reads CASSRLAGAYEQYF. The CDR3 DNA is TGTGCCAGTAGCAGACTAGCGGGAGCCTACGAGCAGTACTTC.

This clone was picked up a small number of times. The chain couples TRBV4-2 to TRBJ2-7; the match to TRBD2 covers 11 bases. The CDR3 covers 15 residues. The V gene end was trimmed by 0 bases and the J gene end by 12 bases; junction bases not matched to a gene: 10. Germline CDR1 and CDR2: LGHNA and YNFKEQ. For the CDR3, the DNA is TGTGCCAGCAGCCAAGATTCTAGCGGGAGGCCCCAGCCGTACTTC. Translated, it gives CASSQDSSGRPQPYF.

The rearrangement joins TRBV18 to TRBJ1-1; D gene ambiguous. The CDR3 sequence is 15 residues long. Germline CDR1 and CDR2: KGHSH and LQKENI. V was pared by 1 base and J by 4 bases, with 13 bases between. In DNA form, the CDR3 reads TGTGCCAGCTCACCACTTATCCGGGAAGGCACTGAAGCTTTCTTT. This encodes CASSPLIREGTEAFF.

This clone was picked up a small number of times. The rearrangement uses TRBV4-3 and TRBJ2-3, with D tentatively TRBD2 (6 bases). This CDR3 has 14 amino acids. The V gene's germline CDR1 is LGHNA and CDR2 YSLEER. Trimming removed 1 base at V and 5 bases at J, with 10 bases between. The CDR3 DNA reads TGCGCCAGCAGCCAAGTTGGAGGGGAAGATACGCAGTATTTT. Translation: CASSQVGGEDTQYF.

This sequence joins TRBV5-4 and TRBJ2-2; the D is unclear. This CDR3 contains 15 residues. V lost 0 bases and J lost 0, with 6 bases in between. Germline V gene sequence: CDR1 SGHNT, CDR2 YYREEE (reference sequence). The CDR3 here is CASSLARANTGELFF. The CDR3 bases are TGTGCCAGCAGCTTGGCGCGCGCGAACACCGGGGAGCTGTTTTTT. Variable domain in full (rest from reference TRBV5-4 and TRBJ2-2): ETGVTQSPTHLIKTRGQQVTLRCSSQSGHNTVSWYQQALGQGPQFIFQYYREEENGRGNFPPRFSGLQFPNYSSELNVNALELDDSALYLCASSLARANTGELFFGEGSRLTVL.

This clone has just a few counts. The chain employs TRBV2 and TRBJ2-1; a possible D gene is TRBD2 (5 bases). Germline CDR1 SNHLY, CDR2 FYNNEI. Trimming cost V 6 bases and J 2 bases, with 11 bases left between them. There are 14 residues in the CDR3. This CDR3 reads CASSESGTYNEQFF. The CDR3 nucleotides read TGTGCCAGCAGCGAAAGCGGTACCTACAATGAGCAGTTCTTC.

The gene calls are TRBV11-2 and TRBJ1-2, with a weak D call TRBD1 (6 bases). Germline-derived CDR1 and CDR2 are SGHAT and FQNNGV. Trimming took 6 bases from V and 4 from J, leaving 12 bases between them. There are 13 residues in the CDR3. CDR3 bases: TGTGCCAGCAGTCCAGGGGAGGGCTATGGCTACACCTTC. This gives the protein CASSPGEGYGYTF.

This clone was observed a few times. CDR3 nucleotide sequence: TGTGCCAGCTCACCAGCGGGAGACTACGAGCAGTACGTC. Translating it yields CASSPAGDYEQYV. The V gene is TRBV18, the J gene TRBJ2-7, with 7 positions matching TRBD2. The CDR3 loop spans 13 amino acids. Unmatched junction bases numbered 1, after V lost 2 bases and J lost 3 bases. CDR1 KGHSH and CDR2 LQKENI come from the germline V gene.